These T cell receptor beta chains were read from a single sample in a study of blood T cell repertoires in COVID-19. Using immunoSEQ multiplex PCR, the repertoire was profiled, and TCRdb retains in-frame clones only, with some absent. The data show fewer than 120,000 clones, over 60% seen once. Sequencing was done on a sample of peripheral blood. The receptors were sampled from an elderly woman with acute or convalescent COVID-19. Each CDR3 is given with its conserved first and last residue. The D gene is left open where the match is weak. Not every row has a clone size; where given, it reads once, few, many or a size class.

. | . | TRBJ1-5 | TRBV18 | TGTGCCAGCTCACCAAGCTCAGGTACAAATCAGCCCCAGCATTTT | CASSPSSGTNQPQHF
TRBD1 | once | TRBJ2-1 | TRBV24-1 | TGTGCCACCAGTACGGCGACAGGGGTATCAAATGAGCAGTTCTTC | CATSTATGVSNEQFF
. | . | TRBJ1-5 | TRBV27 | TGTGCCAGCAGTCCCCAATTTGGAGGTTTGGACAATCAGCCCCAGCATTTT | CASSPQFGGLDNQPQHF
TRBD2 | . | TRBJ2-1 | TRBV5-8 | TGTGCCAGCAGCTGGACTAGCGGGAGGTTAAATGAGCAGTTCTTC | CASSWTSGRLNEQFF
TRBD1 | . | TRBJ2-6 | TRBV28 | TGTGCCAGCCAAGGGGGCGTCGGGGCCAACGTCCTGACTTTC | CASQGGVGANVLTF
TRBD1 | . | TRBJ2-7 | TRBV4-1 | TGCGCCAGCAGCCACCGCACCGGACAGGGAAGCTCCTACGAGCAGTACTTC | CASSHRTGQGSSYEQYF
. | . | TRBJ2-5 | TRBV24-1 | TGTGCCACCAGTGATAGCAGGGTGTCCGAGACCCAGTACTTC | CATSDSRVSETQYF
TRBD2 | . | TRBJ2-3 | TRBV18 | TGTGCCAGCTCACCGAAGACTAGCGGGGGCCGAGATACGCAGTATTTT | CASSPKTSGGRDTQYF
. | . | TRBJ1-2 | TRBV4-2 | TGTGCCAGCAGCCACACAGCCTATGGCTACACCTTC | CASSHTAYGYTF
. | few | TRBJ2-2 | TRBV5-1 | TGCGCCAGCAGCTTGGGACAGCAGCACGGGGAGCTGTTTTTT | CASSLGQQHGELFF
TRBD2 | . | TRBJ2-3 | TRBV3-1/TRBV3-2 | TGTGCCAGCAGCCAGCTAGCGGGAACGACAGATACGCAGTATTTT | CASSQLAGTTDTQYF
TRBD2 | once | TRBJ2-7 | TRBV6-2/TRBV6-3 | TGTGCCAGCAGCCAACCGGGACTAGCGGACTACGAGCAGTACTTC | CASSQPGLADYEQYF
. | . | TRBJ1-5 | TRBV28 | TGTGCCAGCAGAAGGGAGGGAGGTAGCAATCAGCCCCAGCATTTT | CASRREGGSNQPQHF
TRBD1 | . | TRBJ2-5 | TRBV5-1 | TGCGCCAGCAGCCCGGACTGGGACAGGGCCCAAGAGACCCAGTACTTC | CASSPDWDRAQETQYF